Detailed here is one T cell receptor beta chain. All participating donors were Caucasian adults from Nashville, Tennessee. Germline V gene lookup returns CDR1 LNHNV and CDR2 YYDKDF (reference sequence). Trimming stripped 5 bases from V and 0 bases from J, with 11 bases between. This CDR3 has 14 amino acids. The record originates from a study of shared clonotypes between healthy human individuals. Clones were sequenced by immunoSEQ multiplex PCR, and TCRdb holds only the in-frame ones, with some missing. The sample holds about 730,000 clones, roughly 72% seen once. The source material was memory CD4+ T cells sorted from blood. Specified subset: CD45RA-negative fraction. This sequence joins TRBV15 and TRBJ2-7; D not certain. The source of this sequence is a woman in her 30s in good health. CDR3 residues: CATSESGHSYEQYF. Written as DNA, the CDR3 is TGTGCCACCAGCGAGTCGGGCCACTCCTACGAGCAGTACTTC.